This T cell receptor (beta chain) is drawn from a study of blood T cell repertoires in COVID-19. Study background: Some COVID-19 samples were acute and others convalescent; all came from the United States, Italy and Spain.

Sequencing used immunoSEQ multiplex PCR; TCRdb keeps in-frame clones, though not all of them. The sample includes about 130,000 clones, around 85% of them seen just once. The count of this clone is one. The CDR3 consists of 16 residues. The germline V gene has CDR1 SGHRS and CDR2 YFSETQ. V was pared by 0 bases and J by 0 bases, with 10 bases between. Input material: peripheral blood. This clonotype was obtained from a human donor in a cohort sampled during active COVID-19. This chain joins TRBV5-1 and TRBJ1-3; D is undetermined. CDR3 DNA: TGCGCCAGCAGCTTGGTCGGTATCCGCTCTGGAAACACCATATATTTT. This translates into CASSLVGIRSGNTIYF. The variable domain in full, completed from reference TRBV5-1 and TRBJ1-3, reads KAGVTQTPRYLIKTRGQQVTLSCSPISGHRSVSWYQQTPGQGLQFLFEYFSETQRNKGNFPGRFSGRQFSNSRSEMNVSTLELGDSALYLCASSLVGIRSGNTIYFGEGSWLTVV.